This T cell receptor beta chain was sequenced in a study of radiation and T cells in renal cell carcinoma. Study-wide context: Nephrectomy followed 15 Gy stereotactic body radiation by 4 weeks.

Study outcomes and limitations: Top tumor clonotypes rose in blood 2 weeks post-radiation, then contracted. Without pretreatment biopsies, baseline tumor clonotype presence was undetermined.

On this clone: Its target is unknown.

Measured with immunoSEQ multiplex PCR; TCRdb has only the in-frame clones, and not every one. The sample lists more than 95,000 clones; roughly 85% were seen once. Noted time point: baseline pretreatment blood. Sample treatment: 15 Gy SBRT to primary tumor, nephrectomy 4 weeks later. Serial blood draws occurred at baseline and 2 and 4 weeks post-SBRT. The CDR3 spans 13 residues. The V gene lost 0 bases and the J gene lost 10 bases, with 10 bases spanning the gap. Per germline, CDR1 LGHNA and CDR2 YNFKEQ. This clonotype was obtained from a woman aged 60-70 years with renal cell carcinoma. Sample: blood, taken from a patient whose treatment included radiotherapy and nephrectomy. The chain employs TRBV4-2 and TRBJ2-1; D unclear. This CDR3 is CASSQDTVREQFF. Written as DNA, the CDR3 is TGTGCCAGCAGCCAAGACACTGTTCGGGAGCAGTTCTTC.